Listed below are T cell receptor beta chains from one sample, sequenced in a study of response to subunit inactivated influenza vaccine. TCRdb analysed the RT-PCR reads with MiXCR anew, one entry per CDR3 protein. Of hundreds of thousands of distinct CDR3 sequences listed, around 18% are singletons. The sample in question was PBMCs from blood, obtained roughly 5 days after vaccination. The receptor set was obtained from a man in his fifties who received an inactivated influenza vaccine. Both conserved end residues are part of each CDR3. The order of the fields is clone size, V gene, CDR3 length, D gene, J gene, CDR3 protein, CDR3 DNA. The D gene is left open where the match is weak. For some rows the clone size is stated as once, few or many, or as a class when expanded; others skip it.

NA	TRBV4-3	15	NA	TRBJ1-1	CASSQDSRPGTEAFF	TGCGCCAGCAGCCAAGATTCTAGGCCGGGGACTGAAGCTTTCTTT
few	TRBV20-1	12	NA	TRBJ1-6	CSASQRGSPLHF	TGCAGTGCTAGTCAAAGGGGCTCACCCCTCCACTTT
NA	TRBV20-1	14	TRBD1	TRBJ2-7	CSAKFAGGSGEQYF	TGCAGTGCTAAGTTTGCAGGGGGAAGTGGGGAGCAGTACTTC
NA	TRBV20-1	15	TRBD2	TRBJ2-1	CSARNSAGGVNEQFF	TGCAGTGCAAGAAACTCGGCGGGGGGGGTCAATGAGCAGTTCTTC
few	TRBV7-7	15	NA	TRBJ2-5	CASSLGLGFQETQYF	TGTGCCAGCAGCTTAGGACTGGGCTTCCAAGAGACCCAGTACTTC
NA	TRBV4-3	17	TRBD2	TRBJ2-1	CASSRKKKSSGPDEQFF	TGCGCCAGCAGCCGCAAAAAGAAATCTAGCGGCCCCGATGAGCAGTTCTTC
many	TRBV15	13	NA	TRBJ2-3	CATSTASTDTQYF	TGTGCCACCTCGACTGCTAGCACAGATACGCAGTATTTT
many	TRBV7-2	16	NA	TRBJ2-1	CASSLDWWRDRNEQFF	TGTGCCAGCAGCTTAGATTGGTGGAGGGATAGGAATGAGCAGTTCTTC
NA	TRBV19	16	NA	TRBJ1-6	CASSIDWAGRNSPLHF	TGTGCCAGTAGTATAGATTGGGCAGGACGCAATTCACCCCTCCACTTT
few	TRBV29-1	14	TRBD2	TRBJ2-7	CSVPSQAGTYEQYF	TGCAGCGTCCCTTCCCAAGCGGGGACCTACGAGCAGTACTTC
few	TRBV20-1	14	NA	TRBJ1-1	CSARDGGENTEAFF	TGCAGTGCTAGAGATGGGGGTGAGAACACTGAAGCTTTCTTT
NA	TRBV10-1	14	NA	TRBJ2-2	CASSESSGPGELFF	TGCGCCAGCAGTGAGTCGTCGGGGCCCGGGGAGCTGTTTTTT
many	TRBV20-1	14	NA	TRBJ2-1	CSARGREKVNEQFF	TGCAGTGCGAGGGGGCGGGAGAAGGTCAATGAGCAGTTCTTC
few	TRBV7-9	15	NA	TRBJ2-1	CASSSPGHPYNEQFF	TGTGCCAGCAGCTCGCCGGGACACCCCTACAATGAGCAGTTCTTC
few	TRBV29-1	13	TRBD1	TRBJ1-1	CSVSARGLNEAFF	TGCAGCGTTTCCGCCAGGGGGCTAAATGAAGCTTTCTTT
many	TRBV12-3/TRBV12-4	15	TRBD1	TRBJ1-5	CASSTDRVSNQPQHF	TGTGCCAGCAGCACAGACAGGGTATCCAATCAGCCCCAGCATTTT
NA	TRBV6-2/TRBV6-3	19	TRBD1	TRBJ1-5	CASSYRPLRGRGGNQPQHF	TGTGCCAGCAGTTACAGGCCGCTCAGGGGGCGGGGTGGCAATCAGCCCCAGCATTTT
many	TRBV20-1	15	NA	TRBJ2-7	CSARVFGTGDYEQYF	TGCAGTGCTAGAGTATTCGGGACGGGTGACTACGAGCAGTACTTC
few	TRBV12-3/TRBV12-4	15	TRBD1	TRBJ2-7	CASSKGQEVSYEQYF	TGTGCCAGCAGTAAAGGACAGGAGGTCTCCTACGAGCAGTACTTC
many	TRBV20-1	13	TRBD2	TRBJ2-7	CSASGLATHEQYF	TGCAGTGCGTCCGGACTAGCCACCCACGAGCAGTACTTC
NA	TRBV6-1	14	TRBD2	TRBJ2-3	CASNPAGYTDTQYF	TGTGCCAGCAACCCAGCGGGGTACACAGATACGCAGTATTTT
few	TRBV5-1	16	NA	TRBJ1-1	CASSLIVGLGYGEAFF	TGCGCCAGCAGCTTGATTGTAGGGCTCGGGTATGGTGAAGCTTTCTTT
NA	TRBV20-1	13	NA	TRBJ2-7	CSGVQQGGYEQYF	TGCAGTGGAGTTCAACAGGGCGGATACGAGCAGTACTTC
few	TRBV20-1	12	NA	TRBJ1-1	CSARVDITEAFF	TGCAGTGCTAGAGTTGACATCACTGAAGCTTTCTTT
NA	TRBV4-2	16	TRBD2	TRBJ2-5	CASSHVGLAGEETQYF	TGTGCCAGCAGTCACGTAGGACTAGCGGGAGAAGAGACCCAGTACTTC
few	TRBV11-1	13	NA	TRBJ2-7	CASSLGGVNEQYF	TGTGCCAGCAGCTTGGGGGGAGTAAACGAGCAGTACTTC
NA	TRBV15	15	NA	TRBJ1-3	CATSAGQFSGNTIYF	TGTGCCACCAGCGCTGGACAGTTCTCTGGAAACACCATATATTTT
many	TRBV12-3/TRBV12-4	13	NA	TRBJ2-3	CASSFQGTDTQYF	TGTGCCAGCAGTTTTCAGGGCACAGATACGCAGTATTTT
few	TRBV28	13	TRBD2	TRBJ2-7	CASSGTRAYEQYF	TGTGCCAGCAGCGGGACTAGGGCCTACGAGCAGTACTTC
NA	TRBV25-1	15	NA	TRBJ1-2	CASSEAGRAVDGYTF	TGTGCCAGCAGTGAAGCTGGCAGGGCTGTTGATGGCTACACCTTC
NA	TRBV7-8	15	NA	TRBJ2-1	CASSQKGGRSNEQFF	TGTGCCAGCAGCCAAAAGGGGGGAAGATCCAATGAGCAGTTCTTC
NA	TRBV6-1	15	TRBD1	TRBJ1-1	CASRPRTGDHTEAFF	TGTGCCAGCAGACCCCGGACAGGGGACCACACTGAAGCTTTCTTT
NA	TRBV12-3/TRBV12-4	15	TRBD1	TRBJ1-2	CASSSRESRGNGYTF	TGTGCCAGCAGTTCCCGGGAGAGCAGGGGGAATGGCTACACCTTC
once	TRBV6-5	13	NA	TRBJ2-3	CASSFGTPDTQYF	TGTGCCAGCAGTTTCGGGACGCCAGATACGCAGTATTTT
NA	TRBV4-2	18	TRBD1	TRBJ2-3	CASSPSGTVFSSTDTQYF	TGTGCCAGCAGCCCTTCCGGGACAGTATTCTCTAGCACAGATACGCAGTATTTT
NA	TRBV7-2	15	NA	TRBJ2-7	CASSAPGQIFYEQYF	TGTGCCAGCAGCGCCCCGGGACAAATATTCTACGAGCAGTACTTC
many	TRBV28	12	NA	TRBJ2-2	CASKKDAGELFF	TGTGCCAGCAAAAAGGATGCCGGGGAGCTGTTTTTT
NA	TRBV3-1	14	NA	TRBJ1-1	CASSQVLQFTEAFF	TGTGCCAGCAGCCAAGTTCTCCAGTTCACTGAAGCTTTCTTT
few	TRBV20-1	15	TRBD1	TRBJ2-5	CSARDGDRGAETQYF	TGCAGTGCTAGAGATGGGGACAGGGGAGCGGAGACCCAGTACTTC
many	TRBV29-1	16	NA	TRBJ2-2	CSVGTFGGGITGELFF	TGCAGCGTTGGGACTTTTGGAGGGGGTATCACCGGGGAGCTGTTTTTT
NA	TRBV28	15	NA	TRBJ1-1	CASRPYILKGTEAFF	TGTGCCAGCAGGCCTTATATACTTAAGGGGACTGAAGCTTTCTTT
few	TRBV12-3/TRBV12-4	12	NA	TRBJ1-1	CASTFGTLEAFF	TGTGCCAGCACCTTCGGGACCCTTGAAGCTTTCTTT
few	TRBV4-3	16	NA	TRBJ2-5	CASSHLGQGGQETQYF	TGCGCCAGCAGCCACCTCGGACAGGGAGGGCAAGAGACCCAGTACTTC
few	TRBV9	16	NA	TRBJ2-2	CASSREGGVNTGELFF	TGTGCCAGCAGCAGAGAGGGTGGGGTTAACACCGGGGAGCTGTTTTTT
few	TRBV18	16	NA	TRBJ1-1	CASSAAGPTGSSEAFF	TGTGCCAGCTCCGCCGCCGGTCCGACAGGCTCTTCTGAAGCTTTCTTT
NA	TRBV6-5	14	NA	TRBJ2-1	CASSYSTGNNEQFF	TGTGCCAGCAGTTATTCCACAGGTAACAATGAGCAGTTCTTC
NA	TRBV30	13	NA	TRBJ2-5	CASRPGHQETQYF	TGTGCCTCTCGCCCAGGGCACCAAGAGACCCAGTACTTC
few	TRBV10-3	14	TRBD2	TRBJ2-1	CAISGLAGADEQFF	TGTGCCATCAGCGGACTAGCGGGAGCGGATGAGCAGTTCTTC
NA	TRBV18	17	NA	TRBJ2-3	CASSPRASVMSTDTQYF	TGTGCCAGCTCACCACGTGCTTCGGTAATGAGCACAGATACGCAGTATTTT
NA	TRBV20-1	12	NA	TRBJ1-1	CSARAGVTEAFF	TGCAGTGCTCGAGCGGGGGTCACTGAAGCTTTCTTT
once	TRBV12-3/TRBV12-4	13	NA	TRBJ2-1	CASTIEADNEQFF	TGTGCCAGCACCATAGAGGCTGACAATGAGCAGTTCTTC
NA	TRBV9	15	NA	TRBJ2-7	CASSVGPQSSYEQYF	TGTGCCAGCAGCGTGGGACCGCAGAGCTCCTACGAGCAGTACTTC
NA	TRBV29-1	14	TRBD1	TRBJ1-2	CSVEPMRGLFGYTF	TGCAGCGTTGAACCAATGAGGGGGCTTTTTGGCTACACCTTC
NA	TRBV3-1	16	NA	TRBJ2-5	CASSQDVSTGVETQYF	TGTGCCAGCAGCCAAGATGTCTCTACGGGAGTGGAGACCCAGTACTTC
NA	TRBV9	12	NA	TRBJ2-2	CASSVGGTGLFF	TGTGCCAGCAGCGTAGGAGGCACTGGGCTGTTTTTT
few	TRBV10-3	15	NA	TRBJ1-1	CAISGSPKGDTEAFF	TGTGCCATCAGTGGTTCACCTAAAGGGGACACTGAAGCTTTCTTT
NA	TRBV7-9	13	NA	TRBJ2-3	CASSKTGSDTQYF	TGTGCCAGCAGCAAAACAGGATCCGATACGCAGTATTTT
few	TRBV20-1	13	NA	TRBJ1-6	CSAIQEWNSPLHF	TGCAGTGCTATCCAAGAGTGGAATTCACCCCTCCACTTT
NA	TRBV6-2/TRBV6-3	14	NA	TRBJ2-7	CASSYSRRAIEQYF	TGTGCCAGCAGTTACTCGAGGCGTGCTATCGAGCAGTACTTC